Listed below are T cell receptor beta chains from one sample, sequenced in a study of T cells in localized non-small cell lung cancer. Generated by immunoSEQ multiplex PCR, the TCRdb table keeps only in-frame clones and is missing some. The repertoire holds roughly 2,400 clones, less than 25% seen once, with more than 15% in the top ten. Sequencing was performed on lung tumor tissue, taken before any cancer treatment. Receptor source: a male donor at least 60 years old with stage I lung adenocarcinoma. Both conserved end residues are part of each CDR3. Each record gives: J gene, clone size, D gene, V gene, CDR3 protein, CDR3 DNA. A D gene is named only where the DNA matches it firmly. Clone size is shown for a subset of rows, as once, few, many or a class of expanded clone.

TRBJ1-1	few	-	TRBV28	CAASIGGTSNTEAFF	TGTGCCGCCAGCATTGGAGGGACATCGAACACTGAAGCTTTCTTT
TRBJ2-2	many	TRBD1	TRBV7-2	CASSPQGAGELFF	TGTGCCAGCAGCCCACAGGGGGCCGGGGAGCTGTTTTTT
TRBJ1-4	-	-	TRBV9	CASSGGRTGEKLFF	TGTGCCAGCAGCGGCGGGCGGACGGGTGAAAAACTGTTTTTT
TRBJ2-7	-	TRBD2	TRBV28	CASSSGLAGDDDEQYF	TGTGCCAGCAGTTCCGGACTAGCGGGAGACGACGACGAGCAGTACTTC
TRBJ2-7	few	TRBD2	TRBV11-3	CASSLAGGDAYEQYF	TGTGCCAGCAGCTTGGCCGGGGGGGATGCCTACGAGCAGTACTTC
TRBJ2-1	few	TRBD2	TRBV11-3	CASSPRGLANNEQFF	TGTGCCAGCAGCCCAAGGGGACTAGCAAATAATGAGCAGTTCTTC
TRBJ2-6	-	-	TRBV9	CASSVGLDFSGANVLTF	TGTGCCAGCAGCGTAGGACTCGACTTCTCTGGGGCCAACGTCCTGACTTTC
TRBJ2-5	many	-	TRBV7-1	CASSELLGETQYF	TGTGCCAGCAGCGAGCTCCTGGGGGAGACCCAGTACTTC
TRBJ2-7	few	-	TRBV6-8	CAIRGEDLGAYEQYF	TGTGCCATCAGAGGTGAGGATCTTGGGGCCTACGAGCAGTACTTC
TRBJ2-7	few	TRBD2	TRBV28	CASIRLAGGPRGEQYF	TGTGCCAGCATTCGGCTAGCGGGAGGACCCCGGGGGGAGCAGTACTTC
TRBJ2-1	-	TRBD1	TRBV18	CASSPPRGTGASYNEQFF	TGTGCCAGCTCACCCCCGCGCGGGACAGGGGCCTCCTACAATGAGCAGTTCTTC
TRBJ1-5	few	-	TRBV28	CASRTRAGNQPQHF	TGTGCCAGCAGAACCAGGGCAGGCAATCAGCCCCAGCATTTT
TRBJ2-1	-	-	TRBV19	CASSIAAERNNEQFF	TGTGCCAGTAGTATTGCCGCGGAGAGGAACAATGAGCAGTTCTTC
TRBJ2-3	few	TRBD1	TRBV9	CASNLPRGTTGGLTDTQYF	TGTGCCAGCAACCTCCCCCGAGGGACGACAGGGGGGCTCACAGATACGCAGTATTTT
TRBJ2-3	-	TRBD2	TRBV18	CASSPPSGRALNTDTQYF	TGTGCCAGCTCACCACCTAGCGGGAGGGCCCTTAACACAGATACGCAGTATTTT
TRBJ1-2	few	TRBD1	TRBV28	CASSFRGQRGYGYTF	TGTGCCAGCAGTTTCAGGGGGCAGCGCGGCTATGGCTACACCTTC
TRBJ1-5	-	-	TRBV15	CATSARTSGHNQPQHF	TGTGCCACCAGCGCGCGTACAAGCGGCCACAATCAGCCCCAGCATTTT
TRBJ2-3	few	-	TRBV9	CASSVAGLDLRNVDTQYF	TGTGCCAGCAGCGTAGCTGGCCTCGACCTAAGAAACGTGGATACGCAGTATTTT
TRBJ1-1	-	-	TRBV6-8	CASSRVQGPNTEAFF	TGTGCCAGCAGTCGAGTACAGGGACCGAACACTGAAGCTTTCTTT
TRBJ1-1	few	-	TRBV29-1	CSVLGANTEAFF	TGCAGCGTCCTTGGGGCGAACACTGAAGCTTTCTTT
TRBJ2-7	-	TRBD1	TRBV11-3	CASRSETAGGVMEQYF	TGTGCCAGCAGATCAGAGACGGCAGGGGGAGTGATGGAGCAGTACTTC
TRBJ2-2	large	-	TRBV11-3	CASRVRGNTGELFF	TGTGCCAGCAGGGTCAGGGGAAACACCGGGGAGCTGTTTTTT
TRBJ1-1	medium-sized	-	TRBV6-8	CASSYALGQGGTEAFF	TGTGCCAGCAGTTACGCTCTGGGGCAGGGAGGGACTGAAGCTTTCTTT
TRBJ2-1	-	TRBD2	TRBV30	CAWNPGTSGKWYEQFF	TGTGCCTGGAACCCCGGGACTAGCGGGAAATGGTATGAGCAGTTCTTC
TRBJ2-3	medium-sized	-	TRBV9	CASSVDPLPSDTQYF	TGTGCCAGCAGCGTAGACCCACTTCCCTCAGATACGCAGTATTTT
TRBJ1-6	few	-	TRBV15	CATSSSGIHSPLHF	TGTGCCACCAGCTCCTCTGGGATTCATTCACCCCTCCACTTT
TRBJ2-3	few	-	TRBV19	CASSPHNTDTQYF	TGTGCCAGTAGTCCCCATAACACAGATACGCAGTATTTT
TRBJ2-7	-	-	TRBV18	CASSRPAAPYEQYF	TGTGCCAGCTCACGCCCAGCGGCCCCCTACGAGCAGTACTTC
TRBJ2-2	few	TRBD1	TRBV4-1	CASSQANRGGLTTGELFF	TGCGCCAGCAGCCAAGCCAACAGGGGTGGCCTTACGACCGGGGAGCTGTTTTTT
TRBJ1-5	few	TRBD1	TRBV4-1	CASSPQVTGVGNQPQHF	TGCGCCAGCAGCCCCCAAGTTACAGGGGTAGGGAATCAGCCCCAGCATTTT
TRBJ1-2	many	-	TRBV11-3	CASSSDSSNYGYTF	TGTGCCAGCAGCTCGGACAGTTCTAACTATGGCTACACCTTC
TRBJ1-1	medium-sized	-	TRBV11-3	CASSLVEALRTEAFF	TGTGCCAGCAGCTTAGTGGAAGCCCTGAGGACTGAAGCTTTCTTT
TRBJ1-1	few	-	TRBV19	CASSIWGNTEAFF	TGTGCCAGTAGTATCTGGGGGAACACTGAAGCTTTCTTT
TRBJ2-2	-	-	TRBV5-1	CASSLVVAPGTGELFF	TGCGCCAGCAGCTTGGTAGTAGCGCCGGGGACCGGGGAGCTGTTTTTT
TRBJ2-5	many	TRBD2	TRBV9	CASSVPGTSGRGGGQETQYF	TGTGCCAGCAGCGTCCCCGGGACTAGCGGGAGGGGGGGCGGTCAAGAGACCCAGTACTTC
TRBJ1-1	medium-sized	-	TRBV11-3	CASSPAWGSNTEAFF	TGTGCCAGCAGCCCCGCCTGGGGGTCGAACACTGAAGCTTTCTTT